The 32 T cell receptor beta chains below were found in one sample sequenced in a study of blood T cell repertoires in COVID-19. TCRdb keeps only in-frame clones here, not all; method: immunoSEQ multiplex PCR. The sample consists of about 62,000 clones, approximately 92% of them appearing once. The specimen sequenced was peripheral blood. These receptors originate from a woman in her fifties or sixties with COVID-19, enrolled during active disease.

This clone was seen a few times. The chain has TRBV24-1 and TRBJ1-4; 7 bases are a match to TRBD1. The CDR3 consists of 16 residues. V shed 8 bases, J shed 3 bases, and the junction held 11 bases outside the gene matches. Germline assignment: CDR1 KGHDR and CDR2 SFDVKD. CDR3 protein: CATTSRRQGSNEKLFF. In nucleotides, the CDR3 is TGTGCCACCACATCGAGAAGACAGGGATCTAATGAAAAACTGTTTTTT.

This chain joins TRBV5-4 and TRBJ1-6; a weak D match, TRBD1 (6 bases). Germline V lookup: CDR1 SGHNT, CDR2 YYREEE (reference sequence). The V gene lost 4 bases and the J gene lost 7 bases, with 18 bases spanning the gap. This CDR3 contains 16 residues. CDR3 bases: TGTGCCAGCAGCGACGTCCGGAACAGGGTGAATTCACCCCTCCACTTT. Residues: CASSDVRNRVNSPLHF.

Of note for this clone: The identical CDR3 is also encoded by other nucleotide sequences in the sample. V usage is TRBV7-2 and J usage is TRBJ1-1; the D is unclear. The CDR3 sequence is 14 residues long. Germline V lookup: CDR1 SGHTA, CDR2 FQGNSA. V was cut by 1 base and J by 1 base, with 7 bases left in between. The DNA of the CDR3 is TGTGCCAGCAGCTTAGGTCGAGGGAACACTGAAGCTTTCTTT. Its translation is CASSLGRGNTEAFF.

The chain carries TRBV12-5 and TRBJ2-7; the match to TRBD2 covers 10 bases. Trimming removed 3 bases from V and 8 bases from J; junction bases left unmatched: 7. The CDR3 runs to 14 residues. CDR1 LGHNT and CDR2 FRNRAP come from the germline V gene. CDR3 DNA sequence: TGTGCTAGTGGTTTCGGACTAGCGGAAAGCAAGCAGTACTTC. It codes for CASGFGLAESKQYF.

This clone was counted between two and nine times. The J gene is TRBJ2-7, the V gene TRBV11-3; 7 bases align to TRBD1. The junction had 9 bases not matched to a gene; V was cut back by 5 bases and J by 2 bases. Germline CDR1 reads SGHNT; CDR2 reads YENEEA. The CDR3 contains 15 residues. The CDR3 region is CASSLPTGFTYEQYF. CDR3 in DNA: TGTGCCAGCAGCCTACCGACAGGGTTCACCTACGAGCAGTACTTC.

J is TRBJ2-7 and V is TRBV14; TRBD2 matches at 10 bases. V was clipped by 1 base and J by 4 bases; unmatched bases: 4. The CDR3 runs to 15 residues. Germline V lookup: CDR1 SGHDN, CDR2 FVKESK. The CDR3 loop is CASSQGASGSYEQYF. The CDR3 nucleotides read TGTGCCAGCAGCCAAGGAGCTAGCGGGAGTTACGAGCAGTACTTC.

Notes on this clone: The same CDR3 also results from other DNA sequences found in this sample. This chain joins TRBV19 and TRBJ1-3; D might be TRBD1 (6 bases). The V end was cut by 4 bases, the J end by 2 bases, with 9 bases between. Germline V gives CDR1 LNHDA, CDR2 SQIVND (reference sequence). The CDR3 length is 14 residues. This CDR3 reads CASSRQGTGNTIYF. CDR3 DNA sequence: TGTGCCAGTAGTAGGCAGGGGACTGGAAACACCATATATTTT. The variable domain in full, with the rest retrieved from reference TRBV19 and TRBJ1-3, is DGGITQSPKYLFRKEGQNVTLSCEQNLNHDAMYWYRQDPGQGLRLIYYSQIVNDFQKGDIAEGYSVSREKKESFPLTVTSAQKNPTAFYLCASSRQGTGNTIYFGEGSWLTVV.

The chain recombines TRBV4-3 with TRBJ2-5, with D possibly being TRBD2 (5 bases). The CDR3 loop spans 15 amino acids. Trimming took 1 base from V and 5 from J, leaving 14 bases between them. CDR1 and CDR2 from the germline V gene are LGHNA and YSLEER. The CDR3 loop reads CASSQAGSARETQYF. The CDR3 DNA follows: TGCGCCAGCAGCCAAGCCGGTAGCGCGAGGGAGACCCAGTACTTC.

The chain has TRBV11-2 and TRBJ1-1; 8 nucleotides agree with TRBD1. CDR3 length equals 14 residues. Germline values: CDR1 SGHAT, CDR2 FQNNGV. The V and J ends lost 5 bases and 3 bases, in that order; junction bases with no gene match: 5. This chain's CDR3 is CASSMDRVYTEAFF. DNA of the CDR3: TGTGCCAGCAGCATGGACAGGGTCTACACTGAAGCTTTCTTT.

This chain connects TRBV30 to TRBJ1-6; 8 positions agree with TRBD1. The CDR3 runs 16 residues. J was trimmed by 0 bases and V by 5 bases; bases with no gene match: 6. Germline CDR1 is GTSNPN and CDR2 is SVGIG (reference sequence). The CDR3 DNA is TGTGCCTGGCGCGGACAGGGATCCTCCTATAATTCACCCCTCCACTTT. It codes for CAWRGQGSSYNSPLHF.

Turning to this clone: Other DNA sequences in the sample encode the same CDR3. The gene calls are TRBV6-2 or TRBV6-3 and TRBJ1-1, with D hard to call. Trimming stripped 2 bases from V and 0 bases from J, with 7 bases between. The CDR3 spans 14 residues. From germline, CDR1 is MNHEY and CDR2 SVGEGT. The CDR3 DNA reads TGTGCCAGCAGTTACACGGGGATGAACACTGAAGCTTTCTTT. It translates to CASSYTGMNTEAFF.

The V and J genes are TRBV30 and TRBJ1-1; TRBD1 aligns across 10 bases. Per germline, CDR1 GTSNPN and CDR2 SVGIG (reference sequence). V gave up 3 bases and J gave up 1 base; unmatched junction bases: 5. The CDR3 sequence is 15 residues long. The chain's CDR3 is CAWRGDRGRNTEAFF. DNA of the CDR3: TGTGCCTGGAGGGGGGACAGGGGAAGGAACACTGAAGCTTTCTTT.

V usage is TRBV24-1 and J usage is TRBJ2-1, with 9 nucleotides matching TRBD1. Looked up from germline, CDR1 is KGHDR and CDR2 is SFDVKD. Trimming took 1 base from V and 6 from J; bases not matched to a gene: 3. The CDR3 covers 15 residues. The CDR3 sequence: CATSDFGTGLNEQFF. CDR3 DNA sequence: TGTGCCACCAGTGATTTCGGGACAGGGCTCAATGAGCAGTTCTTC.

In DNA, the CDR3 is TGTGCCAGCAGCTGGGACAGGGGATGGGAAAAACTGTTTTTT. This codes for CASSWDRGWEKLFF. V gene TRBV14 combines with J gene TRBJ1-4; 10 bases are shared with TRBD1. The germline V gene has CDR1 SGHDN and CDR2 FVKESK. The CDR3 is made up of 14 amino acids. With V trimmed by 5 bases and J by 8 bases, 5 bases remained unmatched.

The chain couples TRBV2 to TRBJ2-3; 10 positions agree with TRBD1. The germline V gene encodes CDR1 SNHLY and CDR2 FYNNEI. The CDR3 is 17 amino acids. J was trimmed by 5 bases and V by 5 bases; bases with no gene match: 13. For the CDR3, the DNA is TGTGCCAGCAGTCTCCTCGTGTGGACAGGGGGAATAGATACGCAGTATTTT. Its translation: CASSLLVWTGGIDTQYF.

The chain couples TRBV7-3 to TRBJ2-3, with D unresolved. The CDR3 sequence is 13 residues long. CDR1 is SGHTA, CDR2 FQGTGA, per germline. The germline V and J ends were trimmed by 4 bases and 6 bases, with 11 bases remaining between them. As DNA, the CDR3 is TGTGCCAGCAGCTCCCAGGTTGGGGATACGCAGTATTTT. Amino acid sequence: CASSSQVGDTQYF.

This clone has just a few counts. V is TRBV28 and J is TRBJ1-2; 7 nucleotides match TRBD1. The CDR3 contains 13 residues. V was clipped by 6 bases and J by 2 bases; unmatched bases: 3. Per germline, CDR1 MDHEN and CDR2 SYDVKM. The CDR3 loop reads CASSGQANYGYTF. In DNA form, the CDR3 reads TGTGCCAGCAGCGGACAGGCGAACTATGGCTACACCTTC.

The sample holds one count of this clone. V and J are TRBV20-1 and TRBJ1-5; 7 nucleotides align to TRBD1. This CDR3 spans 15 amino acids. Germline trimming cut 3 bases from V and 3 bases from J; bases unmatched to any gene: 8. From germline, CDR1 is DFQATT and CDR2 SNEGSKA (reference sequence). The CDR3 sequence: CSASVTGTDNQPQHF. The CDR3 nucleotides are TGCAGTGCTAGTGTTACCGGGACAGACAATCAGCCCCAGCATTTT.

This clone is categorized as medium-sized. The rearrangement uses TRBV28 and TRBJ2-2; 9 bases align to TRBD2. The trim removed 3 bases at V and 6 bases at J, leaving 8 bases unmatched. The length of the CDR3 is 16 residues. Per the germline V gene, CDR1 is MDHEN and CDR2 is SYDVKM. In nucleotides, the CDR3 is TGTGCCAGCAGTTTTAGAGGCGGGAGGGTCCCCGGGGAGCTGTTTTTT. This codes for CASSFRGGRVPGELFF.

V usage is TRBV24-1 and J usage is TRBJ1-1; no clear D. This CDR3 spans 11 amino acids. Per the germline V gene, CDR1 is KGHDR and CDR2 is SFDVKD. V dropped 10 bases and J dropped 1 base, with 6 bases sitting between them. The CDR3 protein is CATSGNTEAFF. CDR3 DNA: TGTGCCACTTCGGGGAACACTGAAGCTTTCTTT.

The chain employs TRBV19 and TRBJ2-5, with TRBD1 matching 7 bases. Losses at the gene ends were 0 bases for V and 1 base for J; bases not matched to a gene: 2. Germline loops: CDR1 LNHDA, CDR2 SQIVND (reference sequence). CDR3 length: 15 amino acids. CDR3 amino acids: CASSIEQGFQETQYF. CDR3 bases: TGTGCCAGTAGTATAGAACAGGGGTTCCAAGAGACCCAGTACTTC.

V and J are TRBV29-1 and TRBJ1-5; tentative D call: TRBD1 (5 bases). Germline lookup yields CDR1 SQVTM and CDR2 ANQGSEA. The CDR3 consists of 12 residues. Trimming removed 4 bases at V and 3 bases at J, with 7 bases between. The CDR3 loop is CSVGDFNQPQHF. The DNA of the CDR3 is TGCAGCGTTGGGGACTTCAATCAGCCCCAGCATTTT.

This chain links TRBV24-1 with TRBJ2-7; D gene uncertain. Germline V gene sequence: CDR1 KGHDR, CDR2 SFDVKD. The CDR3 contains 12 residues. Trimming pared 4 bases from V and 7 bases from J, leaving 10 bases between. This CDR3 is CATSDSSREQYF. CDR3 bases: TGTGCCACCAGTGACTCCTCACGGGAGCAGTACTTC.

The CDR3 region is CASSFPGQGRGGYTF. Written as DNA, the CDR3 is TGTGCCAGCAGTTTTCCGGGACAGGGTAGGGGTGGCTACACCTTC. V is TRBV27 and J is TRBJ1-2; 9 bases are a match to TRBD1. Losses at the gene ends were 3 bases for V and 7 bases for J; bases not matched to a gene: 9. The CDR3 length is 15 residues. Germline lookup yields CDR1 MNHEY and CDR2 SMNVEV (reference sequence).

J is TRBJ1-2 and V is TRBV20-1; 8 bases map to TRBD1. V dropped 3 bases and J dropped 3; count of bases not matched to a gene: 9. The germline V gene encodes CDR1 DFQATT and CDR2 SNEGSKA (reference sequence). This CDR3 contains 15 residues. CDR3 nucleotide sequence: TGCAGTGCTAGTCGAGACAGGGGTTCTCACTATGGCTACACCTTC. This sequence encodes CSASRDRGSHYGYTF.

The CDR3 DNA sequence: TGTGCCATCAGTGAGGACAGATATCAGCCCCAGCATTTT. It specifies CAISEDRYQPQHF. This chain links TRBV10-3 with TRBJ1-5, with D possibly TRBD1 on 5 matching bases. Germline V gene sequence: CDR1 ENHRY, CDR2 SYGVKD. Trimming took off 2 bases at V and 5 bases at J, with 7 bases between the two ends. The CDR3 consists of 13 residues.

The chain links TRBV9 to TRBJ2-3; possible D gene TRBD1, 6 bases. Germline values: CDR1 SGDLS, CDR2 YYNGEE. V lost 4 bases to trimming and J lost 8 bases, with 23 bases between them. This CDR3 is 16 amino acids long. CDR3 DNA: TGTGCCAGCAGCCGCCGGGACATTGACCCCGACGGTACGCAGTATTTT. Amino acid sequence: CASSRRDIDPDGTQYF.

The V call is TRBV30, the J call TRBJ2-7; the match to TRBD2 covers 12 bases. The CDR3 sequence is 14 residues long. V was pared by 4 bases and J by 9 bases, with 10 bases of the junction left unmatched. Germline V lookup: CDR1 GTSNPN, CDR2 SVGIG (reference sequence). The CDR3 bases are TGTGCCTGGACCGTAGGTTCTAGCGGGAGGGGGCAGTACTTC. Protein sequence: CAWTVGSSGRGQYF.

J is TRBJ2-1 and V is TRBV18; 13 bases agree with TRBD2. V was clipped by 6 bases and J by 7 bases; unmatched bases: 6. CDR3 length: 15 amino acids. Germline values: CDR1 KGHSH, CDR2 LQKENI. CDR3 sequence: CASSSGLAGANEQFF. DNA of the CDR3: TGTGCCAGCTCTTCCGGACTAGCGGGAGCGAATGAGCAGTTCTTC.

This clone has a single count. V and J are TRBV5-4 and TRBJ2-7; D might be TRBD2 (5 bases). The CDR3 consists of 13 residues. V was clipped by 7 bases and J by 2 bases, with 13 bases between them. The germline CDR1 and CDR2 sequences are SGHNT and YYREEE (reference sequence). CDR3 in amino acids: CASGWTGTYEQYF. CDR3 coding DNA: TGTGCCAGCGGGTGGACTGGAACCTACGAGCAGTACTTC.

This clone was detected once. The V gene is TRBV28, the J gene TRBJ2-5, with a possible D match to TRBD1 (8 bases). Germline V gene lookup returns CDR1 MDHEN and CDR2 SYDVKM. CDR3 length equals 12 residues. CDR3 in amino acids: CGAQGGTETQYF. The CDR3 coding sequence is TGTGGGGCACAGGGGGGGACGGAGACCCAGTACTTC.

V usage is TRBV7-2 and J usage is TRBJ1-2, with D uncertain. The CDR3 sequence is 13 residues long. CDR1 and CDR2 (germline): SGHTA, FQGNSA. The V and J ends lost 2 bases and 8 bases respectively, with 12 bases between them. The CDR3 loop is CASSLSQPSGYTF. CDR3 nucleotide sequence: TGTGCCAGCAGCTTAAGCCAACCCTCCGGCTACACCTTC.